These 21 T cell receptor beta chains were all obtained from the same sample, sequenced in a study of cytomegalovirus exposure and HLA in healthy donors. PCR primers comprised 60 Vbeta and 13 Jbeta primers. The table came from immunoSEQ multiplex PCR; TCRdb's copy has only in-frame clones and leaves some out. The sample yields some 150,000 clones, around 10% seen once. The specimen sequenced was PBMCs. These receptors were collected from a male donor in good health and CMV-seronegative.

This clone was seen more than once but under ten times. CDR3 region: CASSREGGYEQYF. For the CDR3, the DNA is TGTGCCAGTAGTAGGGAGGGAGGGTACGAGCAGTACTTC. The chain is built from TRBV19 and TRBJ2-7, with TRBD2 matching over 7 bases. Germline trimming cut 4 bases from V and 4 bases from J; bases unmatched to any gene: 4. There are 13 residues in the CDR3. Per germline, CDR1 LNHDA and CDR2 SQIVND (reference sequence).

This chain joins TRBV6-6 and TRBJ1-2; D may be TRBD1 (6 bases). This CDR3 has 14 residues. Looked up from germline, CDR1 is MNHNY and CDR2 is SVGAGI (reference sequence). The ends were cut back, 4 bases at V and 5 bases at J, with 14 bases in the middle. In nucleotides, the CDR3 is TGTGCCAGCAGTTGGGCAGGGGCGGAATATGGCTACACCTTC. Amino acids: CASSWAGAEYGYTF.

The CDR3 spells CASSLGTEGYEQFF. The CDR3 DNA reads as TGCGCCAGCAGCCTGGGGACGGAGGGGTATGAGCAGTTCTTC. This sequence joins TRBV5-1 and TRBJ2-1; tentatively, D is TRBD2 (6 bases). This CDR3 is 14 amino acids long. Trimming took off 4 bases at V and 8 bases at J, with 16 bases between the two ends. Germline CDR1 SGHRS, CDR2 YFSETQ.

This clone came up a few times. The genes are TRBV6-1 and TRBJ2-5, with 8 positions matching TRBD1. This CDR3 has 17 residues. The germline V gene encodes CDR1 MNHNS and CDR2 SASEGT. V was pared by 2 bases and J by 2 bases, with 10 bases of the junction left unmatched. The CDR3 loop reads CASSEPLWTGLQETQYF. CDR3 in DNA: TGTGCCAGCAGTGAACCGTTATGGACAGGGTTACAAGAGACCCAGTACTTC.

The chain couples TRBV19 to TRBJ1-4; tentatively, D is TRBD1 (5 bases). The CDR3 covers 15 residues. Trimming removed 3 bases at V and 6 bases at J, with 14 bases between. The germline gives CDR1 LNHDA, CDR2 SQIVND (reference sequence). For the CDR3, the DNA is TGTGCCAGTAGTATTCGACAGACCATTTATGAAAAACTGTTTTTT. Amino acid sequence: CASSIRQTIYEKLFF.

This clone was observed a few times. This rearrangement joins TRBV9 to TRBJ1-5; D is uncertain. The CDR3 is 14 residues long. Per the germline V gene, CDR1 is SGDLS and CDR2 is YYNGEE. V was shortened by 4 bases and J by 7 bases, with 15 bases between the two germline ends. The CDR3 nucleotides are TGTGCCAGCAGCCCGCCTTCCAGAAACCAGCCCCAGCATTTT. This translates into CASSPPSRNQPQHF.

This sequence joins TRBV7-3 and TRBJ2-3; TRBD2 agrees at 8 bases. Germline loops: CDR1 SGHTA, CDR2 FQGTGA. The CDR3 has 15 amino acids. The junction had 5 bases not matched to a gene; V was cut back by 2 bases and J by 4 bases. The CDR3 DNA is TGTGCCAGCAGCTTATGGGCCGGGGGGGCAGATACGCAGTATTTT. Residues: CASSLWAGGADTQYF.

This clone occurred a few times. The chain is built from TRBV19 and TRBJ1-5, with TRBD1 as a possible D gene (6 bases). This CDR3 contains 15 residues. Trimming cost V 0 bases and J 6 bases, with 12 bases left between them. Germline V gene data show CDR1 as LNHDA and CDR2 as SQIVND (reference sequence). The CDR3 sequence: CASSIDSQGFQPQHF. The CDR3 DNA follows: TGTGCCAGTAGTATAGATTCACAGGGCTTTCAGCCCCAGCATTTT.

This rearrangement joins TRBV28 to TRBJ2-1; tentative D call: TRBD2 (5 bases). The CDR3 is made up of 16 amino acids. Trimming cost V 4 bases and J 5 bases, with 18 bases left between them. Per germline, CDR1 MDHEN and CDR2 SYDVKM. This CDR3 reads CASSSPSETKHNEQFF. The CDR3 nucleotides read TGTGCCAGCAGTTCCCCCTCTGAGACTAAACACAATGAGCAGTTCTTC.

The chain links TRBV4-3 to TRBJ2-2; a weak D match, TRBD1 (7 bases). The germline gives CDR1 LGHNA, CDR2 YSLEER. The CDR3 totals 17 residues. V was trimmed by 8 bases and J by 4 bases, leaving 23 bases between them. The CDR3 DNA follows: TGCGCCAGCGGAGGACAGGAGGGTTACCTTCTCACCGGGGAGCTGTTTTTT. Translation gives CASGGQEGYLLTGELFF.

This clone has only a few counts. The J gene is TRBJ2-5, the V gene TRBV4-1; 8 nucleotides agree with TRBD2. The J segment lost 5 bases and the V segment lost 2 bases, leaving 13 bases of the junction unmatched. The CDR3 has 17 residues. Germline V gene data show CDR1 as MGHRA and CDR2 as YSYEKL. The CDR3 loop is CASSQPQGAGEGETQYF. The CDR3 DNA reads TGCGCCAGCAGCCAACCCCAAGGAGCGGGAGAGGGGGAGACCCAGTACTTC.

The rearrangement links TRBV19 to TRBJ1-1; 7 bases fit TRBD1. Per germline, CDR1 LNHDA and CDR2 SQIVND (reference sequence). The CDR3 length is 15 residues. The V and J ends lost 5 bases and 5 bases, in that order; junction bases with no gene match: 11. CDR3 DNA: TGTGCCAGTAGTTCCGCCCTGACAGGGCCAACTGAAGCTTTCTTT. This encodes CASSSALTGPTEAFF.

The chain recombines TRBV7-6 with TRBJ1-1, with 7 bases matching TRBD1. There are 14 residues in the CDR3. The germline V gene encodes CDR1 SGHVS and CDR2 FNYEAQ. The V gene end was trimmed by 5 bases and the J gene end by 0 bases; junction bases not matched to a gene: 3. CDR3 sequence: CASSKGTVNTEAFF. CDR3 nucleotide sequence: TGTGCCAGCAGCAAAGGGACAGTGAACACTGAAGCTTTCTTT.

The V and J genes are TRBV4-1 and TRBJ2-7; D unresolved. This CDR3 is 16 amino acids long. V lost 4 bases and J lost 0, with 16 bases in between. CDR1 is MGHRA and CDR2 is YSYEKL in the germline V gene. The CDR3 coding sequence is TGCGCCAGCAGCCCCCGAGTTTCCCAGGACTCCTACGAGCAGTACTTC. Residues: CASSPRVSQDSYEQYF.

This chain links TRBV4-1 with TRBJ2-7; the match to TRBD2 covers 8 bases. The V segment lost 3 bases and the J segment 0 bases; nucleotides outside the gene matches: 10. This CDR3 has 17 amino acids. Germline values: CDR1 MGHRA, CDR2 YSYEKL. CDR3 nucleotide sequence: TGCGCCAGCAGCCAGCAGGGGCTAGCGGGCAACTCCTACGAGCAGTACTTC. This codes for CASSQQGLAGNSYEQYF.

The chain uses TRBV7-2 and TRBJ2-7; TRBD2 might be the D (6 bases). Germline loops: CDR1 SGHTA, CDR2 FQGNSA. The CDR3 is 14 amino acids. Trimming removed 1 base from V and 5 bases from J, with 12 bases in between. The CDR3 reads CASSLGGLPHEQYF. The CDR3 coding sequence is TGTGCCAGCAGCTTAGGCGGACTACCCCACGAGCAGTACTTC.

The chain links TRBV19 to TRBJ2-1; D is perhaps TRBD1 (5 bases). CDR3 length: 13 residues. The germline V gene encodes CDR1 LNHDA and CDR2 SQIVND (reference sequence). Trimming removed 2 bases from V and 8 bases from J, with 10 bases in between. The CDR3 DNA follows: TGTGCCAGTAGTATAACTTTAGGGGATGAGCAGTTCTTC. Amino acids: CASSITLGDEQFF.

This clone showed up just a few times. The genes are TRBV7-2 and TRBJ2-1; D is possibly TRBD2 (6 bases). From germline, CDR1 is SGHTA and CDR2 FQGNSA. The ends were cut back, 1 base at V and 5 bases at J, with 15 bases in the middle. This CDR3 contains 16 residues. The CDR3 loop reads CASSLESGRRDNEQFF. The DNA for the CDR3 is TGTGCCAGCAGCTTAGAGTCAGGGAGGCGGGACAATGAGCAGTTCTTC.

This clone was counted a few times. One end of the junction does not line up with germline, which may come from a read error. The gene calls are TRBV19 and TRBJ1-4, with TRBD1 matching 7 bases. The germline V gene encodes CDR1 LNHDA and CDR2 SQIVND (reference sequence). The CDR3 loop spans 17 amino acids. The CDR3 loop reads CASTAGDSTATNEKLLF. The CDR3 DNA follows: TGTGCCAGTACCGCAGGGGACAGCACTGCAACTAATGAAAAACTGCTTTTT.

The V and J genes are TRBV27 and TRBJ2-4; no reliable D call. V was shortened by 2 bases and J by 0 bases, with 8 bases between the two germline ends. The CDR3 has 15 residues. The germline V gene encodes CDR1 MNHEY and CDR2 SMNVEV (reference sequence). CDR3 nucleotide sequence: TGTGCCAGCAGTTTAGAAACAATAGCCAAAAACATTCAGTACTTC. Its protein product is CASSLETIAKNIQYF.

The chain couples TRBV5-4 to TRBJ2-5; 12 positions agree with TRBD1. The V gene end was trimmed by 1 base and the J gene end by 5 bases; junction bases not matched to a gene: 12. This CDR3 is 18 amino acids long. In germline, CDR1 is SGHNT, CDR2 YYREEE (reference sequence). As DNA, the CDR3 is TGTGCCAGCAGCTTGTCGGGACAGGGGGCGGCAGGATTTGAGACCCAGTACTTC. Translated: CASSLSGQGAAGFETQYF.